This TCR beta chain was captured in a study of T cells in Graves' hyperthyroidism and ophthalmopathy. This CDR3 is 14 amino acids long. The V and J ends lost 2 bases and 6 bases respectively, with 14 bases between them. Germline V gene lookup returns CDR1 WNHNN and CDR2 SYGVQD (reference sequence). Authors of the study amplified TCR beta CDR3 regions from RNA transcripts. When the TCR CDR3 underwent first-round RT-PCR, the HTBI primer set was used. One entry per CDR3 protein, called by TCRdb with MiXCR from the multiplex PCR reads. The sample lists about 200,000 distinct CDR3 sequences, roughly 17% occurring once.

The sequence was collected from a woman in her forties or fifties with Graves' hyperthyroidism. V usage is TRBV10-1 and J usage is TRBJ2-7; D is undetermined. Sequenced: blood. The CDR3 sequence is CASSEAPAWSEQYF. DNA for the CDR3: TGCGCCAGCAGTGAGGCCCCTGCGTGGTCCGAGCAGTACTTC.